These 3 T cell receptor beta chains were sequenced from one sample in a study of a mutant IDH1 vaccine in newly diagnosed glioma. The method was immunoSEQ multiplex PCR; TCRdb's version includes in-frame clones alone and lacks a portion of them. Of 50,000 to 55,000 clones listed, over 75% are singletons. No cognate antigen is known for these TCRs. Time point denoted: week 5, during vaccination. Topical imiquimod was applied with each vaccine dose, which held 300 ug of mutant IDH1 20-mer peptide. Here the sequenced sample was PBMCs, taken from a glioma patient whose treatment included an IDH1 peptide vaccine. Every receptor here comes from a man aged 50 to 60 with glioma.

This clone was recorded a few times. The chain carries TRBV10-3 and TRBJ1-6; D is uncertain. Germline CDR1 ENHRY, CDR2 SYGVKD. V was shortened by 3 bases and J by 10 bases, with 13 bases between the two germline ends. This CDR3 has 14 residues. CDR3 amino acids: CAISDEGGNSPLHF. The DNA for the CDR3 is TGTGCCATCAGTGATGAGGGAGGAAACTCACCCCTCCACTTT.

The CDR3 protein is CASSNPADSPTEAFF. The CDR3, as DNA: TGTGCCAGTAGCAACCCCGCTGACAGCCCCACTGAAGCTTTCTTT. This chain uses TRBV19 with TRBJ1-1; perhaps TRBD1 as D (5 bases). From germline, CDR1 is LNHDA and CDR2 SQIVND (reference sequence). This CDR3 comprises 15 residues. V was trimmed by 6 bases and J by 4 bases, leaving 18 bases between them. Complete variable domain (other parts from reference TRBV19 and TRBJ1-1): DGGITQSPKYLFRKEGQNVTLSCEQNLNHDAMYWYRQDPGQGLRLIYYSQIVNDFQKGDIAEGYSVSREKKESFPLTVTSAQKNPTAFYLCASSNPADSPTEAFFGQGTRLTVV.

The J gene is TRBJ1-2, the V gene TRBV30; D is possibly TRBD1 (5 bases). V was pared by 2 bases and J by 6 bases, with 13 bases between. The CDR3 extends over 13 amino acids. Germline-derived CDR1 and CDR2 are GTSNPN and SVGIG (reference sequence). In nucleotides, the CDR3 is TGTGCCTGGAGTTTAACAGGATACGATGGCTACACCTTC. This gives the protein CAWSLTGYDGYTF.